The 28 T cell receptor beta chains in this list originate from one sample, sequenced in a study of T cell repertoires and HLA-DP antigens. These receptors have no identified antigens. Using immunoSEQ multiplex PCR, the repertoire was profiled, and TCRdb retains in-frame clones only, with some absent. The table shows about 89,000 clones, with about nine tenths occurring only once. The specimen was CD4+ T cells from PBMCs. All receptors come from a man between 50 and 59 years old in good health and CMV-seronegative.

This chain connects TRBV5-1 to TRBJ2-3; a weak D match, TRBD2 (6 bases). Trimming took 0 bases from V and 4 from J, leaving 9 bases between them. Germline V gives CDR1 SGHRS, CDR2 YFSETQ. The CDR3 runs 14 residues. This chain's CDR3 is CASSLVPGADTQYF. CDR3 bases: TGCGCCAGCAGCTTGGTTCCGGGGGCAGATACGCAGTATTTT. The variable domain in full, completed from reference TRBV5-1 and TRBJ2-3, reads KAGVTQTPRYLIKTRGQQVTLSCSPISGHRSVSWYQQTPGQGLQFLFEYFSETQRNKGNFPGRFSGRQFSNSRSEMNVSTLELGDSALYLCASSLVPGADTQYFGPGTRLTVL.

The chain uses TRBV4-1 and TRBJ2-1; D is uncertain. The CDR3 length is 13 residues. V lost 3 bases to trimming and J lost 3 bases, with 6 bases between them. Per the germline V gene, CDR1 is MGHRA and CDR2 is YSYEKL. As DNA, the CDR3 is TGCGCCAGCAGCCAGACGGACTACAATGAGCAGTTCTTC. Its translation: CASSQTDYNEQFF.

V and J are TRBV2 and TRBJ2-6, with D unclear. Trimming cost V 7 bases and J 0 bases, with 7 bases left between them. Germline V gene data show CDR1 as SNHLY and CDR2 as FYNNEI. The CDR3 has 14 residues. In nucleotides, the CDR3 is TGTGCCAGCAATCCCTTCTCTGGGGCCAACGTCCTGACTTTC. This gives the protein CASNPFSGANVLTF.

As concerns this clone: Since a much larger clone is just one base distant, this may be a read error. The chain recombines TRBV7-3 with TRBJ2-7; the match to TRBD2 covers 9 bases. The CDR3 is made up of 15 amino acids. J lost 6 bases, V lost 4 bases, and 10 bases had no gene match. The germline V gene has CDR1 SGHTA and CDR2 FQGTGA. The CDR3, as DNA: TGTGCCAGCAGCTCCTTAGGTAGCGGGAGTGGCGAGCAGTACTTC. This sequence encodes CASSSLGSGSGEQYF.

The chain uses TRBV5-5 and TRBJ2-5; 7 bases match TRBD1. The CDR3 spans 15 residues. Germline CDR1 SGHKS, CDR2 YYEKEE (reference sequence). With V trimmed by 2 bases and J by 2 bases, 6 bases remained unmatched. The CDR3 here is CASSFLPGQQETQYF. In nucleotides, the CDR3 is TGTGCCAGCAGCTTTCTGCCGGGACAGCAAGAGACCCAGTACTTC. The full variable domain, rest sourced from reference TRBV5-5 and TRBJ2-5, is DAGVTQSPTHLIKTRGQQVTLRCSPISGHKSVSWYQQVLGQGPQFIFQYYEKEERGRGNFPDRFSARQFPNYSSELNVNALLLGDSALYLCASSFLPGQQETQYFGPGTRLLVL.

This clone was detected a few times. The chain employs TRBV6-1 and TRBJ1-2; D uncertain. Germline V gene lookup returns CDR1 MNHNS and CDR2 SASEGT. V shed 3 bases and J shed 0 bases, with 5 bases lying between them. The CDR3 is 13 amino acids. DNA of the CDR3: TGTGCCAGCAGTGATATAACTAACTATGGCTACACCTTC. It translates to CASSDITNYGYTF.

In this sample, this clone turned up a few times. The same CDR3 also results from other DNA sequences found in this sample. This sequence joins TRBV4-3 and TRBJ2-3; 11 bases line up with TRBD2. Germline CDR1 LGHNA, CDR2 YSLEER. The V and J ends lost 1 base and 6 bases, in that order; junction bases with no gene match: 6. CDR3 length equals 16 residues. The DNA for the CDR3 is TGCGCCAGCAGCCAAGGACTAGCGGGGTTAGGGGATACGCAGTATTTT. It is translated as CASSQGLAGLGDTQYF.

The chain couples TRBV14 to TRBJ1-1; 7 nucleotides match TRBD1. The trim removed 2 bases at V and 4 bases at J, leaving 13 bases unmatched. Germline V gene data show CDR1 as SGHDN and CDR2 as FVKESK. The CDR3 runs to 17 residues. The CDR3 here is CASSQPPQGVEITEAFF. The CDR3 DNA is TGTGCCAGCAGCCAACCCCCGCAGGGGGTAGAGATCACTGAAGCTTTCTTT. The complete variable domain, with remaining parts taken from reference TRBV14 and TRBJ1-1, reads EAGVTQFPSHSVIEKGQTVTLRCDPISGHDNLYWYRRVMGKEIKFLLHFVKESKQDESGMPNNRFLAERTGGTYSTLKVQPAELEDSGVYFCASSQPPQGVEITEAFFGQGTRLTVV.

The rearrangement uses TRBV19 and TRBJ2-7, with D uncertain. The CDR3 loop spans 15 amino acids. Germline values: CDR1 LNHDA, CDR2 SQIVND (reference sequence). V dropped 3 bases and J dropped 3 bases, with 15 bases sitting between them. CDR3 nucleotides: TGTGCCAGTAGTATGCGAGGACCGAGAGTCTACGAGCAGTACTTC. It is translated as CASSMRGPRVYEQYF.

The chain carries TRBV6-5 and TRBJ2-1, with D possibly being TRBD2 (5 bases). The CDR3 covers 15 residues. The V gene lost 0 bases and the J gene lost 1 base, with 7 bases spanning the gap. Per germline, CDR1 MNHEY and CDR2 SVGAGI. The CDR3: CASSYSGVSYNEQFF. The CDR3 DNA reads as TGTGCCAGCAGTTACTCCGGGGTGTCCTACAATGAGCAGTTCTTC.

This chain connects TRBV30 to TRBJ1-1, with 10 bases matching TRBD1. The CDR3 runs 16 residues. Germline V gene data show CDR1 as GTSNPN and CDR2 as SVGIG (reference sequence). Germline trimming cut 3 bases from V and 0 bases from J; bases unmatched to any gene: 7. Written as DNA, the CDR3 is TGTGCCTGGAGCCGAAGGACAGGGGGGTTGAACACTGAAGCTTTCTTT. It is translated as CAWSRRTGGLNTEAFF.

The genes are TRBV20-1 and TRBJ1-2; D unresolved. Trimming removed 6 bases from V and 7 bases from J, with 12 bases in between. Germline-derived CDR1 and CDR2 are DFQATT and SNEGSKA (reference sequence). The CDR3 runs to 11 residues. The CDR3 region is CSAPNRIGYTF. In nucleotides, the CDR3 is TGCAGTGCGCCCAACAGAATTGGCTACACCTTC.

V gene TRBV10-1 combines with J gene TRBJ2-1; 7 nucleotides align to TRBD2. This CDR3 has 15 amino acids. Germline loops: CDR1 WNHNN, CDR2 SYGVQD (reference sequence). V lost 3 bases to trimming and J lost 0 bases; unmatched junction nucleotides: 2. In DNA form, the CDR3 reads TGCGCCAGCAGTGAAGGCGGGAGCTCCTACAATGAGCAGTTCTTC. The encoded protein is CASSEGGSSYNEQFF.

J is TRBJ2-7 and V is TRBV9; TRBD2 is a possible D gene (5 bases). Trimming cost V 7 bases and J 2 bases, with 19 bases left between them. The CDR3 is made up of 15 amino acids. CDR1 and CDR2 from the germline V gene are SGDLS and YYNGEE. CDR3 amino acids: CASSKGGSGAYEQYF. The CDR3 DNA reads as TGTGCCAGCTCCAAGGGCGGGTCAGGAGCCTACGAGCAGTACTTC.

This chain joins TRBV11-3 and TRBJ2-7; TRBD2 might be the D (5 bases). The germline V and J ends were trimmed by 4 bases and 0 bases, with 7 bases remaining between them. The CDR3 has 13 amino acids. From germline, CDR1 is SGHNT and CDR2 YENEEA. Written as DNA, the CDR3 is TGTGCCAGCAGCTCTGGGAGCTCCTACGAGCAGTACTTC. It specifies CASSSGSSYEQYF.

This sequence joins TRBV6-6 and TRBJ2-7; 7 positions agree with TRBD2. This CDR3 contains 16 residues. The germline V gene has CDR1 MNHNY and CDR2 SVGAGI (reference sequence). J lost 0 bases, V lost 0 bases, and 5 bases had no gene match. The CDR3 protein is CASSYSMGGSSYEQYF. Here the CDR3 DNA reads TGTGCCAGCAGTTACTCGATGGGCGGGAGCTCCTACGAGCAGTACTTC.

This chain uses TRBV7-2 with TRBJ2-3; TRBD2 aligns across 13 bases. Germline V lookup: CDR1 SGHTA, CDR2 FQGNSA. The V and J ends lost 5 bases and 6 bases, in that order; junction bases with no gene match: 11. There are 17 residues in the CDR3. Written as DNA, the CDR3 is TGTGCCAGCAGCCCCAGACTAGCGGGGGGCACACACGATACGCAGTATTTT. Protein sequence: CASSPRLAGGTHDTQYF.

The chain joins TRBV6-6 to TRBJ1-1; TRBD1 agrees at 7 bases. Germline assignment: CDR1 MNHNY and CDR2 SVGAGI (reference sequence). With 2 bases clipped from V and 4 bases from J, the junction kept 10 bases outside the gene matches. The CDR3 has 16 amino acids. CDR3 region: CASSYPMGTDGTEAFF. CDR3 DNA: TGTGCCAGCAGTTACCCCATGGGGACAGACGGCACTGAAGCTTTCTTT.

V gene TRBV6-6 combines with J gene TRBJ2-1, with 7 bases identical to TRBD2. CDR1 MNHNY and CDR2 SVGAGI come from the germline V gene (reference sequence). Germline trimming cut 2 bases from V and 2 bases from J; bases unmatched to any gene: 6. The CDR3 covers 16 residues. The CDR3 nucleotides are TGTGCCAGCAGTTACGGGAGGGTCAGGGCCTACAATGAGCAGTTCTTC. It is translated as CASSYGRVRAYNEQFF.

The V call is TRBV28, the J call TRBJ1-5; TRBD1 agrees at 8 bases. Per the germline V gene, CDR1 is MDHEN and CDR2 is SYDVKM. The CDR3 loop spans 17 amino acids. The V and J ends lost 4 bases and 2 bases, in that order; junction bases with no gene match: 10. Here the CDR3 DNA reads TGTGCCAGCAGTTACCGGACAGGGATTAGGGGCAATCAGCCCCAGCATTTT. Protein: CASSYRTGIRGNQPQHF.

This clone was detected once. This chain joins TRBV7-6 and TRBJ2-7; a weak D match, TRBD1 (5 bases). Germline-derived CDR1 and CDR2 are SGHVS and FNYEAQ. The V end was cut by 4 bases, the J end by 2 bases, with 18 bases between. The CDR3 totals 16 residues. In DNA, the CDR3 is TGTGCCAGCAGCTCAAACCTCAGACAGAAACCCTACGAGCAGTACTTC. As protein: CASSSNLRQKPYEQYF. The full variable domain, completed using reference TRBV7-6 and TRBJ2-7, is GAGVSQSPRYKVTKRGQDVALRCDPISGHVSLYWYRQALGQGPEFLTYFNYEAQQDKSGLPNDRFSAERPEGSISTLTIQRTEQRDSAMYRCASSSNLRQKPYEQYFGPGTRLTVT.

The rearrangement links TRBV14 to TRBJ2-2; no clear D. CDR1 and CDR2 from the germline V gene are SGHDN and FVKESK. The ends were cut back, 0 bases at V and 4 bases at J, with 9 bases in the middle. The CDR3 sequence is 15 residues long. The chain's CDR3 is CASSQEILSTGELFF. In DNA form, the CDR3 reads TGTGCCAGCAGCCAAGAAATTTTGAGCACCGGGGAGCTGTTTTTT.

The V call is TRBV11-2, the J call TRBJ2-1, with a tentative D call TRBD1 (7 bases). Germline CDR1 SGHAT, CDR2 FQNNGV. Trimming shortened V by 3 bases and J by 7 bases, and 13 bases separated the two germline ends. The CDR3 loop spans 14 amino acids. CDR3 in amino acids: CASSFSRGANEQFF. The CDR3 region has the DNA TGTGCCAGCAGCTTTTCCAGGGGGGCGAATGAGCAGTTCTTC.

The sample holds a few counts of this clone. This chain uses TRBV5-4 with TRBJ1-1; D call uncertain. This CDR3 contains 14 residues. Germline V gene lookup returns CDR1 SGHNT and CDR2 YYREEE (reference sequence). Trimming took off 4 bases at V and 3 bases at J, with 13 bases between the two ends. The CDR3 coding sequence is TGTGCCAGCAGCCAGGCCCTCGGGGACACTGAAGCTTTCTTT. Its translation: CASSQALGDTEAFF. The complete variable domain, with remaining parts taken from reference TRBV5-4 and TRBJ1-1, reads ETGVTQSPTHLIKTRGQQVTLRCSSQSGHNTVSWYQQALGQGPQFIFQYYREEENGRGNFPPRFSGLQFPNYSSELNVNALELDDSALYLCASSQALGDTEAFFGQGTRLTVV.

This clone was recorded once. The DNA of the CDR3 is TGCGCCAGCAGACTGTCCGGGGGAGATACGCAGTATTTT. Its protein product is CASRLSGGDTQYF. The chain has TRBV5-1 and TRBJ2-3, with D possibly being TRBD2 (6 bases). The CDR3 is 13 amino acids. The V gene lost 5 bases and the J gene lost 5 bases, with 12 bases spanning the gap. Germline loops: CDR1 SGHRS, CDR2 YFSETQ.

There are a few counts of this clone. This chain uses TRBV19 with TRBJ1-5; D remains ambiguous. This CDR3 region has 12 residues. V lost 3 bases to trimming and J lost 5 bases, with 5 bases between them. CDR1 LNHDA and CDR2 SQIVND come from the germline V gene (reference sequence). This CDR3 reads CASSMLDQPQHF. CDR3 sequence (DNA): TGTGCCAGTAGTATGTTGGATCAGCCCCAGCATTTT.

CDR3 bases: TGTGCCAGCAGCCACCAGAATGAGCCTGAGCAGTTCTTC. This encodes CASSHQNEPEQFF. This chain uses TRBV5-4 with TRBJ2-1; D gene ambiguous. Germline V gene lookup returns CDR1 SGHNT and CDR2 YYREEE (reference sequence). This CDR3 comprises 13 residues. Trimming removed 4 bases from V and 9 bases from J, with 14 bases in between.

V usage is TRBV5-1 and J usage is TRBJ2-7, with 13 bases fitting TRBD2. Trimming cost V 5 bases and J 4 bases; bases outside gene matches: 15. The CDR3 consists of 18 residues. Per germline, CDR1 SGHRS and CDR2 YFSETQ. The CDR3 DNA follows: TGCGCCAGCAGGGCCGGGACTAGCGGGACCAAAGTAAAATACGAGCAGTACTTC. Translation gives CASRAGTSGTKVKYEQYF.